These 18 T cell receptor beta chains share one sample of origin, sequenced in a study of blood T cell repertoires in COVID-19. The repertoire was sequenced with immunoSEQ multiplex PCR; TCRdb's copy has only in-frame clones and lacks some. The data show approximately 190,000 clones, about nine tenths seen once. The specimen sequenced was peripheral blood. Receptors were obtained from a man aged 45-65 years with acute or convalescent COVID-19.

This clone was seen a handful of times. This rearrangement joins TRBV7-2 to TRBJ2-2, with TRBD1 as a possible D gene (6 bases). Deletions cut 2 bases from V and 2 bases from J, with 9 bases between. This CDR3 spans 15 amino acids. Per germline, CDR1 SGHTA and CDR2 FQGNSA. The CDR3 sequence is CASSLLGHNTGELFF. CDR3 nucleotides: TGTGCCAGCAGCTTATTGGGACACAACACCGGGGAGCTGTTTTTT. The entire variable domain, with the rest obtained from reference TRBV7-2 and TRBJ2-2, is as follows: GAGVSQSPSNKVTEKGKDVELRCDPISGHTALYWYRQSLGQGLEFLIYFQGNSAPDKSGLPSDRFSAERTGGSVSTLTIQRTQQEDSAVYLCASSLLGHNTGELFFGEGSRLTVL.

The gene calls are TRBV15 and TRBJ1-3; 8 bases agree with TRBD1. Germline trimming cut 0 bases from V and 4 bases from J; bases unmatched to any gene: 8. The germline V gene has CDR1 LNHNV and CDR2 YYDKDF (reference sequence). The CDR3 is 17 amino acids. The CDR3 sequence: CATSRDRGRLTGNTIYF. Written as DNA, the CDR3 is TGTGCCACCAGCAGAGACAGGGGGCGGCTTACGGGAAACACCATATATTTT. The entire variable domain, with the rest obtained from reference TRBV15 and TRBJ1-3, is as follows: DAMVIQNPRYQVTQFGKPVTLSCSQTLNHNVMYWYQQKSSQAPKLLFHYYDKDFNNEADTPDNFQSRRPNTSFCFLDIRSPGLGDTAMYLCATSRDRGRLTGNTIYFGEGSWLTVV.

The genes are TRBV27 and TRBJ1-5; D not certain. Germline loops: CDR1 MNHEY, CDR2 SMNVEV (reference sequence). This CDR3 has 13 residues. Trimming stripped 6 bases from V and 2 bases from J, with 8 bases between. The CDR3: CASRPRGNQPQHF. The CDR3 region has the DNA TGTGCCAGCAGGCCTCGCGGCAATCAGCCCCAGCATTTT.

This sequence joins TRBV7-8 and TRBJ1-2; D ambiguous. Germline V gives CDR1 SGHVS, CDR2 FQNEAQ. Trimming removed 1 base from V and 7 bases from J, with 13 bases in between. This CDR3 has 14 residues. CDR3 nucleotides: TGTGCCAGCAGCTTAGTCCCCCGAGCGGGTGGCTACACCTTC. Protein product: CASSLVPRAGGYTF. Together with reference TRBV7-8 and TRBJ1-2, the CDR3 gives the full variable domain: GAGVSQSPRYKVAKRGQDVALRCDPISGHVSLFWYQQALGQGPEFLTYFQNEAQLDKSGLPSDRFFAERPEGSVSTLKIQRTQQEDSAVYLCASSLVPRAGGYTFGSGTRLTVV.

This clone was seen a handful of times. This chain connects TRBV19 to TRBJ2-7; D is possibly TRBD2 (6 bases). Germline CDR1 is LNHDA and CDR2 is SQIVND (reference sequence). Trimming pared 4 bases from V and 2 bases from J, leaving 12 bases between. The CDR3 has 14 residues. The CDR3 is CASSTGTFPYEQYV. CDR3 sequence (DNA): TGTGCCAGTAGTACGGGGACTTTCCCCTACGAGCAGTACGTC.

DNA of the CDR3: TGTGCCAGCTCGCTCCGCCGGGGGGGCCGGGGGAATGAGCAGTTCTTC. Translated, it gives CASSLRRGGRGNEQFF. This chain uses TRBV18 with TRBJ2-1; TRBD2 matches at 8 bases. Germline lookup yields CDR1 KGHSH and CDR2 LQKENI. CDR3 length: 16 residues. The ends lost 6 bases at V and 7 bases at J; junction bases unmatched: 14.

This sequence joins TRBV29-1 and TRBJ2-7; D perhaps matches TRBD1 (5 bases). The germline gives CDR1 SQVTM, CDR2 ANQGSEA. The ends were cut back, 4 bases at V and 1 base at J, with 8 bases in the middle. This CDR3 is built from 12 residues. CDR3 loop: CSVGRGSYEQYF. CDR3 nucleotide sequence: TGCAGCGTTGGTAGGGGTTCCTACGAGCAGTACTTC.

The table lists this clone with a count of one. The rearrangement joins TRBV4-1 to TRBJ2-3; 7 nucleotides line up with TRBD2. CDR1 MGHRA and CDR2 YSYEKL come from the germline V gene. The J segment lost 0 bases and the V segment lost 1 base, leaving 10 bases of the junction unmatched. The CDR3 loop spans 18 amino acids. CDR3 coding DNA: TGCGCCAGCAGCCAAGGAAGATCAGCGGGACTGAGCACAGATACGCAGTATTTT. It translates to CASSQGRSAGLSTDTQYF.

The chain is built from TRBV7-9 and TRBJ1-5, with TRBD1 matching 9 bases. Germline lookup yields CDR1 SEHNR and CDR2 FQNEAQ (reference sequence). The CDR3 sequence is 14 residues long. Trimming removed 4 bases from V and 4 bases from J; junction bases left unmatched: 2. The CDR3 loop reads CASSSGTGNQPQHF. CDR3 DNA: TGTGCCAGCAGCTCCGGGACAGGGAATCAGCCCCAGCATTTT.

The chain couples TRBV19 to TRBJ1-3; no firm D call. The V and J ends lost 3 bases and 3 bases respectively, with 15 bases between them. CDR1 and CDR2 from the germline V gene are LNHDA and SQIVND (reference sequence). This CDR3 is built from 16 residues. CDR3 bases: TGTGCCAGTAGTATCCCGGATCCGCCGGGTGGAAACACCATATATTTT. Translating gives CASSIPDPPGGNTIYF.

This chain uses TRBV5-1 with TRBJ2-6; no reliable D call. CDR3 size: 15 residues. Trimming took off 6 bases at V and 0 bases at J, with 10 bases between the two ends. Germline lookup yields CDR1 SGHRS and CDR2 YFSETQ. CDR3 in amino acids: CASMAITSGANVLTF. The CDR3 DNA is TGCGCCAGCATGGCCATCACCTCTGGGGCCAACGTCCTGACTTTC.

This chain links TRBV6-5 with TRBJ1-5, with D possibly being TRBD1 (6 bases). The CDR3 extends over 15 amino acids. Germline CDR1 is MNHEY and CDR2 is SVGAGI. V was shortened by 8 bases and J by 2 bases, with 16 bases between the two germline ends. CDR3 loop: CASRTTTGGNQPQHF. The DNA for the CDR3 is TGTGCCAGCCGCACGACGACAGGTGGCAATCAGCCCCAGCATTTT.

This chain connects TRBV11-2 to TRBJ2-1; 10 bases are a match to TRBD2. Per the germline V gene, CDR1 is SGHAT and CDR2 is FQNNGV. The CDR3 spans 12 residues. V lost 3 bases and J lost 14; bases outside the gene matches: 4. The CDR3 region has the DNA TGTGCCAGCAGCTTCCTAGCGGGAGAGGAGTTCTTC. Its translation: CASSFLAGEEFF. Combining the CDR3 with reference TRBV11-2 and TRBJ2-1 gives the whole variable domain EAGVAQSPRYKIIEKRQSVAFWCNPISGHATLYWYQQILGQGPKLLIQFQNNGVVDDSQLPKDRFSAERLKGVDSTLKIQPAKLEDSAVYLCASSFLAGEEFFGPGTRLTVL.

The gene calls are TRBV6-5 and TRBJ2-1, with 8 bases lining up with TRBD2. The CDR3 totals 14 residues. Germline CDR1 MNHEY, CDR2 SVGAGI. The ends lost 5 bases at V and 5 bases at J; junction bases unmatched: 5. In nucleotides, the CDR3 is TGTGCCAGCAGTCCAAGGACTAGCAACAATGAGCAGTTCTTC. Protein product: CASSPRTSNNEQFF.

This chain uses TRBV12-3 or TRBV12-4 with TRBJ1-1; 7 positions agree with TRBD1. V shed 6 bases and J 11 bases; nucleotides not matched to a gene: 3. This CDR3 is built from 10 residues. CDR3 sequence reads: CASRQGRAFF. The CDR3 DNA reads TGTGCCAGCAGACAGGGGAGGGCTTTCTTT.

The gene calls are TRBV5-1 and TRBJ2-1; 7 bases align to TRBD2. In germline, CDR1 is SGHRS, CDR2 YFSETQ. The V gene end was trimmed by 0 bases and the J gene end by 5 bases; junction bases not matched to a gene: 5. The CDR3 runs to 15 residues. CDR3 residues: CASSLGPSGDNEQFF. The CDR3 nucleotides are TGCGCCAGCAGCTTGGGTCCTAGCGGTGACAATGAGCAGTTCTTC.

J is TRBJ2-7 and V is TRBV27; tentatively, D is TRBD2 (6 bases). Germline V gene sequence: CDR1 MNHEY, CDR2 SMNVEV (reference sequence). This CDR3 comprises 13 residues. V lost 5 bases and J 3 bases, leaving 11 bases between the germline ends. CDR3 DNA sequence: TGTGCCAGCAGTCCGGGACTCGACTACGAGCAGTACTTC. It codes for CASSPGLDYEQYF.

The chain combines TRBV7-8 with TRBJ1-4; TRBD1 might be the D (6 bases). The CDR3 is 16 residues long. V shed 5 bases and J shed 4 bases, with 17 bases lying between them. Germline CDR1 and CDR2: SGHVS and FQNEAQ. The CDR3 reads CASSPWVDRFNEKLFF. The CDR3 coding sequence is TGTGCCAGCAGCCCGTGGGTGGACAGATTTAATGAAAAACTGTTTTTT.